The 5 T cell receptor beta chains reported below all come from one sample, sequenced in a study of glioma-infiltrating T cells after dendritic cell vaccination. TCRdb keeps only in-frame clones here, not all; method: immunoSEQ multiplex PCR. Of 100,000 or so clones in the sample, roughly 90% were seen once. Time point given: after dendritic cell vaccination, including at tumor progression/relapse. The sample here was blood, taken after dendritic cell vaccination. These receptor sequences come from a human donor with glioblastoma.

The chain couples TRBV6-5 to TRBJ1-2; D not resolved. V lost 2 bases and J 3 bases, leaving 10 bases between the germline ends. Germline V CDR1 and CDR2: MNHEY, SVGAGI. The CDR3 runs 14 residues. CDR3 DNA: TGTGCCAGCAGTTACACCTACGGAGACTATGGCTACACCTTC. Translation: CASSYTYGDYGYTF.

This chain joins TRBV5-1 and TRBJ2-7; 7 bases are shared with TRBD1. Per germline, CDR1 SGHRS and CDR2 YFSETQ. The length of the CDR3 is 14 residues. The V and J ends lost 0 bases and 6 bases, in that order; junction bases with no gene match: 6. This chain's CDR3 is CASSLGTGVGEQYF. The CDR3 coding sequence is TGCGCCAGCAGCTTGGGTACAGGGGTCGGCGAGCAGTACTTC. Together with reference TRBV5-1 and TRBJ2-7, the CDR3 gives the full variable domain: KAGVTQTPRYLIKTRGQQVTLSCSPISGHRSVSWYQQTPGQGLQFLFEYFSETQRNKGNFPGRFSGRQFSNSRSEMNVSTLELGDSALYLCASSLGTGVGEQYFGPGTRLTVT.

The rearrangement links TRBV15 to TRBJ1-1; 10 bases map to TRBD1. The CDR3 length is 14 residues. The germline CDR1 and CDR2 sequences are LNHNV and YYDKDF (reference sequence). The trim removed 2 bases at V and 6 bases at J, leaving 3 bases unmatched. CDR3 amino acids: CATSRKGQGAEAFF. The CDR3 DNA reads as TGTGCCACCAGCAGAAAAGGACAGGGGGCTGAAGCTTTCTTT.

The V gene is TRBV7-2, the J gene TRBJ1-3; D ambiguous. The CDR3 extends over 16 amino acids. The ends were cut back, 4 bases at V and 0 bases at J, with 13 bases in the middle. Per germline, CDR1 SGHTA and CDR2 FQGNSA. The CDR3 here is CASSSGPRRSGNTIYF. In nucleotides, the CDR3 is TGTGCCAGCAGCTCAGGCCCTCGACGCTCTGGAAACACCATATATTTT.

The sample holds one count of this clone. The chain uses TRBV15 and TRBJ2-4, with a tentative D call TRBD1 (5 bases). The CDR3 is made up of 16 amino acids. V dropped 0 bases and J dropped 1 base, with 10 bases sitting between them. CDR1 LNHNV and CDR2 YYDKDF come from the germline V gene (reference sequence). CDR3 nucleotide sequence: TGTGCCACCAGCAGAGATCTTAAGGGGGCCAAAAACATTCAGTACTTC. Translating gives CATSRDLKGAKNIQYF.